This record concerns one T cell receptor (beta chain) sequence. Antigen: not known. This sample is part of a study of T cell responses to AZD1222 COVID-19 vaccine. Using immunoSEQ multiplex PCR, the repertoire was profiled, and TCRdb retains in-frame clones only, with some absent. The sample contains roughly 150,000 clones, roughly 90% of which appear only once. The CDR3 extends over 14 amino acids. The V gene's germline CDR1 is SGHKS and CDR2 YYEKEE (reference sequence). V was trimmed by 0 bases and J by 6 bases, leaving 12 bases between them. Study results and caveats: With two AZD1222 doses given, Spike-specific TCR breadth and depth both rose. Scientists sampled the repertoires only once the peak T cell response had passed.

V is TRBV5-5 and J is TRBJ1-1; D not certain. The input for sequencing was peripheral blood, taken on day 0 of AZD1222 vaccination. The sequence was collected from an adult in good health. This chain's CDR3 is CASSLAPRGAEAFF. The CDR3 bases are TGTGCCAGCAGCTTGGCCCCCCGGGGAGCTGAAGCTTTCTTT.